Presented here are 10 T cell receptor beta chains from one specimen sequenced in a study of tumor-infiltrating lymphocytes in primary liver carcinoma. TCR beta cDNA was prepared out of 450 to 500 ng total RNA by means of a constant-region primer. Library construction for TCR beta comprised three nested multiplex PCR rounds performed with slightly modified ARM-PCR. Amplification in the first two PCR rounds was performed using TRBV1-TRBV30 forward primers and a C-beta reverse primer for 10 cycles each. TCRdb processed the multiplex PCR reads anew with MiXCR; each CDR3 protein has one entry. The table records approximately 310,000 distinct CDR3 sequences, over 55% of them present only once. Out of unsorted whole blood came the blood RNA, and germline DNA was extracted as well. The material sequenced was peripheral blood. The receptors originated from a man in his forties with primary liver carcinoma and hepatitis B virus infection.

To note about this clonotype: The junction departs from the called germline gene at one end, perhaps through a read error. The CDR3: CGSSPTNGVGTGELFF. The CDR3 nucleotides are TGTGGCAGCAGCCCCACGAACGGGGTTGGTACCGGGGAGCTGTTTTTT. V is TRBV11-2 and J is TRBJ2-2, with a possible D match to TRBD2 (5 bases). Looked up from germline, CDR1 is SGHAT and CDR2 is FQNNGV. The CDR3 is 16 residues long.

A note on this clonotype: A much larger clone differs from this one at a single base, so this may be a read error. This likely comes from a read error, as the CDR3 has no conserved phenylalanine or tryptophan at its end. CDR3 coding DNA: TGTGCCAGCAGTTTCGCCGGAAATCAGCCCCAGCATATT. This gives the protein CASSFAGNQPQHI. The rearrangement joins TRBV12-3 or TRBV12-4 to TRBJ1-5; D remains ambiguous. Deletions cut 3 bases from V and 4 bases from J, with 7 bases between. The CDR3 runs to 13 residues.

This clonotype was detected ten times or more. V is TRBV6-1 and J is TRBJ2-5; the match to TRBD2 covers 11 bases. The CDR3 is 15 amino acids. Germline V CDR1 and CDR2: MNHNS, SASEGT. V gave up 6 bases and J gave up 4 bases; unmatched junction bases: 7. The CDR3 spells CASRLTSGIRETQYF. CDR3 coding DNA: TGTGCCAGCAGACTGACTAGCGGGATACGAGAGACCCAGTACTTC.

This clonotype was found many times. The CDR3, as DNA: TGTGCCAGCCTCATCTCAGGGGGAGGGCCCGGTGAGCAGTTCTTC. Translated: CASLISGGGPGEQFF. The V call is TRBV28, the J call TRBJ2-1; D is possibly TRBD1 or TRBD2 (7 bases each). CDR3 length: 15 amino acids. CDR1 is MDHEN, CDR2 SYDVKM, per germline. Trimming removed 8 bases at V and 9 bases at J, with 23 bases between.

With respect to this clonotype: A read error is possible here, since a much larger clone lies one base away. The chain uses TRBV6-1 and TRBJ1-1, with D unclear. The CDR3 extends over 15 amino acids. Between the trimmed V and J ends, which lost 6 bases and 1 base, there was a span of 15 bases. CDR1 and CDR2 (germline): MNHNS, SASEGT. For the CDR3, the DNA is TGTGCCAGCAGACTACACATAGGGAGGAACACTGAAGCTTTCTTT. Translating it yields CASRLHIGRNTEAFF.

The gene calls are TRBV11-3 and TRBJ2-3, with D perhaps matching TRBD1 or TRBD2 (5 bases each). The CDR3 has 14 amino acids. Germline CDR1 and CDR2: SGHNT and YENEEA. Trimming removed 5 bases from V and 12 bases from J, with 21 bases in between. The CDR3 region is CASSLGTGTDAQYF. CDR3 sequence (DNA): TGTGCCAGCAGCCTCGGGACGGGAACAGATGCACAGTATTTT.

This sequence joins TRBV7-8 and TRBJ2-7, with D possibly TRBD1 on 6 matching bases. The V and J ends lost 5 bases and 4 bases respectively, with 18 bases between them. The CDR3 consists of 15 residues. Germline values: CDR1 SGHVS, CDR2 FQNEAQ. The CDR3 DNA reads as TGTGCCAGCAGCCCGTACACAGGGCCTTCGTACGAGCAGTACTTC. This codes for CASSPYTGPSYEQYF.

Only one count was recorded for this clonotype. Here the CDR3 reads CASSLGGKSDTQYF. CDR3 DNA: TGTGCCAGCAGCCTCGGAGGCAAGTCAGATACGCAGTATTTT. V and J are TRBV11-1 and TRBJ2-3; possibly TRBD2 for D (5 bases). The CDR3 is 14 residues long. Germline CDR1 SGHAT, CDR2 FQDESV (reference sequence). V gave up 5 bases and J gave up 4 bases, with 13 bases separating them.

A remark on this clonotype: This sequence may be a read error, since a much larger clone differs from it by one base. The chain employs TRBV6-2 or TRBV6-3 and TRBJ2-7, with 14 positions matching TRBD2. CDR1 is MNHEY, CDR2 SVGEGT, per germline. The CDR3 extends over 15 amino acids. CDR3 loop: CASSYSTSGRGELYF. As DNA, the CDR3 is TGTGCCAGCAGTTACTCGACTAGCGGGAGGGGCGAGCTGTACTTC.

On this clonotype: A much larger clone is a single base away; this may be a read error. The rearrangement uses TRBV28 and TRBJ2-4; D not certain. The germline gives CDR1 MDHEN, CDR2 SYDVKM. The CDR3 totals 16 residues. The CDR3 DNA follows: TGTGCCAGCAGTTTCGGAATTCCCTTGGGCAAAAACATTCAGTGCTTC. It translates to CASSFGIPLGKNIQCF.